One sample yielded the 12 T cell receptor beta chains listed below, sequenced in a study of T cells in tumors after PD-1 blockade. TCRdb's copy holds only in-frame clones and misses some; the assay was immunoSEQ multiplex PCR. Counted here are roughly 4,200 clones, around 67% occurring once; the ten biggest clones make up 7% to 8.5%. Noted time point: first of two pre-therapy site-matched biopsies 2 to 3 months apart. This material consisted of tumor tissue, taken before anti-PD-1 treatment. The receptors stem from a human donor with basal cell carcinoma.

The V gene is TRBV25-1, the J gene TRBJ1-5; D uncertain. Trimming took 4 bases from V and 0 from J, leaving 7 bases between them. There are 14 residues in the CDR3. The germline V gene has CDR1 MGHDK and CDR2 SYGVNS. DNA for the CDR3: TGTGCCAGCAGTGGAAAATCTAGCAATCAGCCCCAGCATTTT. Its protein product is CASSGKSSNQPQHF.

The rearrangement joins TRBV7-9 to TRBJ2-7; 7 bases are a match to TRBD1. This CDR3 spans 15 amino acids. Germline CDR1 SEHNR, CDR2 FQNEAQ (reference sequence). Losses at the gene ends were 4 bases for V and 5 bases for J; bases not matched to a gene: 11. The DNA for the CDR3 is TGTGCCAGCAGCTCCGGGACAGAACTTCTGGACGAGCAGTACTTC. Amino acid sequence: CASSSGTELLDEQYF.

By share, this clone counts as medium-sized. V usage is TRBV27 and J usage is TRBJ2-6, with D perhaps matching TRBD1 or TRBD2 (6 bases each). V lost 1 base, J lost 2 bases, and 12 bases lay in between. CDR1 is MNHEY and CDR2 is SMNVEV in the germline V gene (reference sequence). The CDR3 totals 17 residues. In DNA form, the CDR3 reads TGTGCCAGCAGTTTATTCTCCGGGGGCGCTGGGGCCAACGTCCTGACTTTC. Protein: CASSLFSGGAGANVLTF.

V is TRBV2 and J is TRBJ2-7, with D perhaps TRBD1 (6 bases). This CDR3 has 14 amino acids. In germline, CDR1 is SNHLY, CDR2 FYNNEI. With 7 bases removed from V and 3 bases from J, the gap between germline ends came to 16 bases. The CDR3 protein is CASKIGQSGYEQYF. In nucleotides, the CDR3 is TGTGCCAGCAAGATTGGACAGTCGGGCTACGAGCAGTACTTC.

The CDR3: CASSQGTALGADTQYF. The CDR3 nucleotides are TGTGCCAGCAGCCAAGGGACGGCCCTCGGGGCAGATACGCAGTATTTT. The chain has TRBV7-6 and TRBJ2-3, with D perhaps being TRBD1 or TRBD2 (5 bases each). Germline-derived CDR1 and CDR2 are SGHVS and FNYEAQ. The CDR3 runs 16 residues. Trimming removed 5 bases at V and 4 bases at J, with 19 bases between.

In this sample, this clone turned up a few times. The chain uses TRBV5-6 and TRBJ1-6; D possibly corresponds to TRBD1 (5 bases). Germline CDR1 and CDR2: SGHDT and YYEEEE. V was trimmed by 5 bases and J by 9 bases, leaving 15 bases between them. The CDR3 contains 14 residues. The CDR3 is CASRPGRGGSPLHF. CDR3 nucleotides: TGTGCCAGCAGGCCGGGACGTGGGGGTTCACCCCTCCACTTT.

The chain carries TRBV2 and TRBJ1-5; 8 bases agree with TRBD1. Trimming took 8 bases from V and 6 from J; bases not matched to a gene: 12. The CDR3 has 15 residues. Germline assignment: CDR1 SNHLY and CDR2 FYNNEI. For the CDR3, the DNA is TGTGCCAGCGGCCCGACAGGGGAGGTTCTTCAGCCCCAGCATTTT. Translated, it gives CASGPTGEVLQPQHF.

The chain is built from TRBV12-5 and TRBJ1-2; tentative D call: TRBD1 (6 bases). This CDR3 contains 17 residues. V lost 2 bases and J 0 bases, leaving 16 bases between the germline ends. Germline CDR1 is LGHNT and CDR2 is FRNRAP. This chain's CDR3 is CASGLWPGTTANYGYTF. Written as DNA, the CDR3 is TGTGCTAGTGGTTTGTGGCCCGGGACAACCGCTAACTATGGCTACACCTTC.

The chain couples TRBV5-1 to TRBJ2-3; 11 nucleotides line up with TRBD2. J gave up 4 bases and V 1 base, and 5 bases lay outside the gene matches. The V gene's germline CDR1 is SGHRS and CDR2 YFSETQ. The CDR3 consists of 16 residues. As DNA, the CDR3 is TGCGCCAGCAGCTTGTACACTAGCGGGGGCGCAGATACGCAGTATTTT. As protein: CASSLYTSGGADTQYF.

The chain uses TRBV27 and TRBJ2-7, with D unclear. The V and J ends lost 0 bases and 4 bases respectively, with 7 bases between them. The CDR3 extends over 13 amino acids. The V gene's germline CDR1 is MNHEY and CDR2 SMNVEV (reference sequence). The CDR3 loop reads CASSLSSPYEQYF. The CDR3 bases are TGTGCCAGCAGTTTATCCAGCCCTTACGAGCAGTACTTC.

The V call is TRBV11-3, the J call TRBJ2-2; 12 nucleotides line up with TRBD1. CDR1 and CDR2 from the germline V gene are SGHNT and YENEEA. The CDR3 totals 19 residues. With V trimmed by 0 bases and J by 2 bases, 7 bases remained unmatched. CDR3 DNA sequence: TGTGCCAGCAGCTTAGACCACGGGACAGGGGGCTTTAACACCGGGGAGCTGTTTTTT. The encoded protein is CASSLDHGTGGFNTGELFF.

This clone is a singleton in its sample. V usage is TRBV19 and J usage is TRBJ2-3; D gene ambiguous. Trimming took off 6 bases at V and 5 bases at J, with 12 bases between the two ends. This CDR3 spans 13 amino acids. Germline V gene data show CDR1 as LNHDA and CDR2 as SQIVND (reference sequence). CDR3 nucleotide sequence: TGTGCCAGTAGCCTTAGGCCAGGAGATACGCAGTATTTT. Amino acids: CASSLRPGDTQYF. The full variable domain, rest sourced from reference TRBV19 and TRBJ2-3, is DGGITQSPKYLFRKEGQNVTLSCEQNLNHDAMYWYRQDPGQGLRLIYYSQIVNDFQKGDIAEGYSVSREKKESFPLTVTSAQKNPTAFYLCASSLRPGDTQYFGPGTRLTVL.